This TCR beta chain was sequenced for a study of blood T cell repertoires in COVID-19. Whole-study context: Collection of acute and convalescent COVID-19 samples took place in the United States, Italy and Spain. T cells, B-cell-depleted T cells, or PBMCs provided the cDNA or gDNA that served as material.

The authors' processing: Researchers report that nucleated cell counts were estimated from reference gene primer amplification. Assay: immunoSEQ multiplex PCR; the TCRdb copy retains only in-frame clones and omits some. V and J calls and clone size follow that table, whereas D and trimming were derived from the DNA. The sample shows under 200,000 clones, 83% of them seen only once. V lost 6 bases and J lost 7, with 10 bases in between. The CDR3 is made up of 12 amino acids. The V and J genes are TRBV12-3 or TRBV12-4 and TRBJ1-5; D gene uncertain. Sample: peripheral blood. This clonotype was sampled from a woman in her 70s who had recovered from COVID-19. The CDR3 coding sequence is TGTGCCAGCAGCACGACGGGGCAGCCCCAGCATTTT. Translating gives CASSTTGQPQHF.